This TCR beta chain was observed in a study of spatial heterogeneity in lung cancer (dated by TCRdb to about 2019). In terms of the full investigation: Beta-chain transcripts were consistently detected in greater numbers than alpha-chain transcripts, which likely reflected higher beta-chain transcript abundance. In the raw uncorrected reads, each unique combination of TCR and UMI appeared more than ten times on average. The study quantitatively compared TCR alpha and beta repertoires across multiple tumor regions, matched nontumor lung and blood in non-small cell lung cancer. Both alpha and beta chains were TCR-sequenced in samples taken at surgery, namely 220 tumor regions, roughly 64 matched nontumor lung samples and approximately 58 PBMC samples. TCR repertoire features were related to nonsynonymous mutation counts determined by whole-exome sequencing of tumor tissue. Here is what the overall study found, with its caveats: Confirming at a functional level the hypothesis that regional TCRs recognize regional mutations was considered to require additional single-cell paired TCR alpha and beta sequencing.

This clonotype occurred many times. What this receptor recognizes is not known. Base qualities were left out, and no much larger clone turns up one base away. The sample's time point label, in plain terms: sample taken at primary tumor resection. Samples were obtained from about 75 patients with early-stage, untreated non-small cell lung cancer from the lung TRACERx cohort. Whole RNA extracted from tumor and nontumor lung tissue, or from cryopreserved PBMC samples, was used for TCR sequencing without cell sorting. Patients were selected for TCR sequencing only if sufficient RNA was available from at least two tumor regions. A lung pathologist reviewed the tumor and adjacent nontumor lung specimens before the specimens were selected. The trim is 2 bases for V and 2 bases for J, with a gap of 16 bases between the germline ends. Based on the germline V gene, the CDR1 and CDR2 sequences are SGDLS and YYNGEE. The CDR3 sequence holds 17 residues, the cysteine and phenylalanine included. Only the CDR3 region is kept as DNA, spanning 51 bases read in frame from base 1.

The receptor library was made with 5' RACE. Instrument on record: NextSeq 500. In the TCR library protocol, a unique molecular identifier was attached to each TCR cDNA molecule so that PCR and sequencing errors could be corrected. The study's own analysis went as follows. Decombinator tools were used for TCR identification, UMI-based error correction and CDR3 extraction. Expanded TCRs were defined as those above a frequency of 2 per 1,000, corresponding to the top 1% of the tumor frequency distribution. Renyi diversity was calculated using the R vegan package after each repertoire was subsampled 100 times to 5,000 TCRs. CDR3 similarity networks were built from amino acid triplet string-kernel similarity, connecting CDR3s with pairwise similarity above 0.82. The public reads were reanalyzed by TCRdb: fastp trimming at Q25, MiXCR alignment, in-frame beta chains only. Merged by CDR3 protein, the rows form single entries marked with the most common genes and DNA. None of the V and J calls come from the authors' own analysis; TCRdb made them. Counted in this sample were 39,000 or so distinct CDR3 sequences; just over 3% of them appeared once. The biggest ten clones account for under 40% of the sample.

The sample consisted of normal lung tissue next to the tumor, taken at surgery. The rearranged segments are TRBV9 and TRBJ1-4; the D gene assignment is ambiguous. The origin of this receptor is a male donor with early-stage non-small cell lung cancer. In nucleotide form, the sequence is TGTGCCAGCAGCGTTGGTAGTGTGGGTGCGACTAATGAAAAACTGTTTTTT. Its protein is CASSVGSVGATNEKLFF.